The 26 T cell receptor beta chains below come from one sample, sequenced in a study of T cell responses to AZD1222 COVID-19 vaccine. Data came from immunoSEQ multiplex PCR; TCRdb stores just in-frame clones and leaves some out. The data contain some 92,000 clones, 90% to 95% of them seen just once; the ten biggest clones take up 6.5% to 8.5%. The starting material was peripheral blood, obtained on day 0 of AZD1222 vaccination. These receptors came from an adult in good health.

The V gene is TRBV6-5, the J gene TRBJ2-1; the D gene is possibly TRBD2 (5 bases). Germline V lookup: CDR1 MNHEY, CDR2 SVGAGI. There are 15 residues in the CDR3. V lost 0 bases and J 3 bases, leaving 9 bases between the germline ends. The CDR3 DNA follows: TGTGCCAGCAGTTACTCCCCCGGGGTCTACAATGAGCAGTTCTTC. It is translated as CASSYSPGVYNEQFF.

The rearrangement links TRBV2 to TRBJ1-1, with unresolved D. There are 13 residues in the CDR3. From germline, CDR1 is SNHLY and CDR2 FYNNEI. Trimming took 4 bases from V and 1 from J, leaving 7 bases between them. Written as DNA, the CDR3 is TGTGCCAGCAGTGCCTATCAGAACACTGAAGCTTTCTTT. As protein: CASSAYQNTEAFF.

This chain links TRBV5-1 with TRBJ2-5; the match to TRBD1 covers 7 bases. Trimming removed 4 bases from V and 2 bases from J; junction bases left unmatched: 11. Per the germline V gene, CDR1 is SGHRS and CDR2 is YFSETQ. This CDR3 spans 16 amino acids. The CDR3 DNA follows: TGCGCCAGCAGCACAGCGGACAGGTCAGAACAAGAGACCCAGTACTTC. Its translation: CASSTADRSEQETQYF.

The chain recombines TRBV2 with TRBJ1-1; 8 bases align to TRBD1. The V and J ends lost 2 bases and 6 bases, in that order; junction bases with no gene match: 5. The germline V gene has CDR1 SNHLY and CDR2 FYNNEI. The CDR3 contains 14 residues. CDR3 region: CASSEPQGAAEAFF. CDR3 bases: TGTGCCAGCAGTGAACCCCAGGGGGCCGCTGAAGCTTTCTTT.

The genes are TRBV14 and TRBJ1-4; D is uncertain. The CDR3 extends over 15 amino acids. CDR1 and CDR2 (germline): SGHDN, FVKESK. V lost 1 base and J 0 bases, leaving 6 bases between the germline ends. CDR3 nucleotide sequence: TGTGCCAGCAGCCAAGTCGGGGCAACTAATGAAAAACTGTTTTTT. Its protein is CASSQVGATNEKLFF.

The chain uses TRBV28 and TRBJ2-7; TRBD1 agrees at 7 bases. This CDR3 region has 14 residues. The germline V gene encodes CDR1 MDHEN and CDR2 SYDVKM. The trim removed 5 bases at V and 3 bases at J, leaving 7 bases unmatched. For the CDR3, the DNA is TGTGCCAGCAGTCCCCAGGACAGGATCTACGAGCAGTACTTC. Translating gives CASSPQDRIYEQYF.

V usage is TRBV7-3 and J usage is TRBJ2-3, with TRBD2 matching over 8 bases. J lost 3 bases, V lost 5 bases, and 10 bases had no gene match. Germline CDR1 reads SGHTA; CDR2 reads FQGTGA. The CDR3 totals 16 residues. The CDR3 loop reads CASSLRQAGGTDTQYF. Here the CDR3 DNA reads TGTGCCAGCAGCCTACGTCAGGCGGGAGGAACAGATACGCAGTATTTT.

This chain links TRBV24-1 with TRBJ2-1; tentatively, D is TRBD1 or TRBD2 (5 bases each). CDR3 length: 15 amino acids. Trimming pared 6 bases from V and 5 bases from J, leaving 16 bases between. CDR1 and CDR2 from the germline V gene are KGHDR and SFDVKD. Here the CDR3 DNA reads TGTGCCACCAGTTTCGGACGGGACGGGCACAATGAGCAGTTCTTC. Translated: CATSFGRDGHNEQFF.

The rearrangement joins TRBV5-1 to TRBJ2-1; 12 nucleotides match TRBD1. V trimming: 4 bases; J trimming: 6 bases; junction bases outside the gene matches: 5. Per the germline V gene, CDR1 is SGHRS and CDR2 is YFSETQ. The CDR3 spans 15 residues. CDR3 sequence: CASSPGDRGLNEQFF. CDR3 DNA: TGCGCCAGCAGCCCGGGGGACAGGGGGCTCAATGAGCAGTTCTTC.

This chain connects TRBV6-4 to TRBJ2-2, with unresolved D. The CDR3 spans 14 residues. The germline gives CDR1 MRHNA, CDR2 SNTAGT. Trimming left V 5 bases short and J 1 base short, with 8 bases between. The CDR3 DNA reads TGTGCCAGCAGTCTCCGAGGGAACACCGGGGAGCTGTTTTTT. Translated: CASSLRGNTGELFF.

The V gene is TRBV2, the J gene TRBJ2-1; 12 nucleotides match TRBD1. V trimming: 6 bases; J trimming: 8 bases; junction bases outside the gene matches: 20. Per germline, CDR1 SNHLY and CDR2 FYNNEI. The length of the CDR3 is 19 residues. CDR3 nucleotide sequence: TGTGCCAGCAGCCCATTCTCAACCGGGACAGGGGGCGCGTTGGATGAGCAGTTCTTC. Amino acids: CASSPFSTGTGGALDEQFF. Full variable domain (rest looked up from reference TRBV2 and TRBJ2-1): EPEVTQTPSHQVTQMGQEVILRCVPISNHLYFYWYRQILGQKVEFLVSFYNNEISEKSEIFDDQFSVERPDGSNFTLKIRSTKLEDSAMYFCASSPFSTGTGGALDEQFFGPGTRLTVL.

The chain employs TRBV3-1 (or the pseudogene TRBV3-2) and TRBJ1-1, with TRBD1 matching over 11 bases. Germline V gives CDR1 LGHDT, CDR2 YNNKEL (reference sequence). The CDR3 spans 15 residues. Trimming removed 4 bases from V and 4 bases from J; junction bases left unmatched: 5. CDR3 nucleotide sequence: TGTGCCAGCAGCCTCGGGACAGGGGGAGGCACTGAAGCTTTCTTT. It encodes CASSLGTGGGTEAFF.

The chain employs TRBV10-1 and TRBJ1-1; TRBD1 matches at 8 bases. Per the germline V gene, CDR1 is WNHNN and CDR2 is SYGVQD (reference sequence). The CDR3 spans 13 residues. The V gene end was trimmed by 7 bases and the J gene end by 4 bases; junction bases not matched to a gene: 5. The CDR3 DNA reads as TGCGCCAGCACCAGGACAGGGACCACTGAAGCTTTCTTT. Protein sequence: CASTRTGTTEAFF.

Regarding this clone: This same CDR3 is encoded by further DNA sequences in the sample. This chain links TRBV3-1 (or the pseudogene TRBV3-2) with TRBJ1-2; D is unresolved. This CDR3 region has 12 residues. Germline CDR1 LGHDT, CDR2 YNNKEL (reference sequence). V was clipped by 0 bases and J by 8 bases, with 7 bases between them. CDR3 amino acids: CASSQDRGGYTF. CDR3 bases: TGTGCCAGCAGCCAAGATAGAGGGGGCTACACCTTC.

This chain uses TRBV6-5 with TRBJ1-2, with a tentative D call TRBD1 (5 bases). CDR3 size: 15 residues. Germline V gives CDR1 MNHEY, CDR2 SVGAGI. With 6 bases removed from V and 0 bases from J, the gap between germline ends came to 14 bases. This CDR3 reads CASSAPGTANYGYTF. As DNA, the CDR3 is TGTGCCAGCAGCGCCCCAGGGACTGCTAACTATGGCTACACCTTC.

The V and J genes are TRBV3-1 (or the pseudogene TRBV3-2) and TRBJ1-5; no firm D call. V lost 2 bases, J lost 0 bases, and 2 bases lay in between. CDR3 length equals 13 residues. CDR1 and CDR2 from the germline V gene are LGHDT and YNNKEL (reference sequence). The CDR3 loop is CASSQLSNQPQHF. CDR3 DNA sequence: TGTGCCAGCAGCCAACTTAGCAATCAGCCCCAGCATTTT.

The CDR3 sequence: CASSYGPGTETQYF. The CDR3 DNA reads as TGTGCCAGCAGTTATGGGCCGGGAACTGAGACCCAGTACTTC. The V and J genes are TRBV6-2 or TRBV6-3 and TRBJ2-5; D might be TRBD2 (5 bases). From germline, CDR1 is MNHEY and CDR2 SVGEGT. V was shortened by 3 bases and J by 5 bases, with 13 bases between the two germline ends. The CDR3 is 14 amino acids.

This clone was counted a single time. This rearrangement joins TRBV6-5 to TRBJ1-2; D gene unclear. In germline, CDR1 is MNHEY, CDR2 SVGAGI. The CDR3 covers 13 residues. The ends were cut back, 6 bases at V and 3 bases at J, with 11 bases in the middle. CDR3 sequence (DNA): TGTGCCAGCAGAGACCCGGTAGACTATGGCTACACCTTC. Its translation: CASRDPVDYGYTF.

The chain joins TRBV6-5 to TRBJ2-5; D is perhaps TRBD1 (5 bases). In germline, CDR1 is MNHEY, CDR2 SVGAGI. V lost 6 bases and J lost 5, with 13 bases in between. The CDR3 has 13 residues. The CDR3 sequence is CASSWGLRETQYF. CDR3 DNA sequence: TGTGCCAGCAGCTGGGGCCTTCGGGAGACCCAGTACTTC.

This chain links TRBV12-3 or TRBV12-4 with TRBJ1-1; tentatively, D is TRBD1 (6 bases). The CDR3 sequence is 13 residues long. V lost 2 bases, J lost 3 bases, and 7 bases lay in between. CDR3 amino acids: CASSLRTDTEAFF. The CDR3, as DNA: TGTGCCAGCAGTTTACGGACAGACACTGAAGCTTTCTTT.

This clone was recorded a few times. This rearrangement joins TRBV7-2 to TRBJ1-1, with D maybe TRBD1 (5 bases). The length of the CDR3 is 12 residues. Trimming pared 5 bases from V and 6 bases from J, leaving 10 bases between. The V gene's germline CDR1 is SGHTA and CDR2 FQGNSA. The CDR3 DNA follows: TGTGCCAGCAGCCCCGCAGGGTCTGAAGCTTTCTTT. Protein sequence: CASSPAGSEAFF. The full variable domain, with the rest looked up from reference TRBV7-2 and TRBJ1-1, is GAGVSQSPSNKVTEKGKDVELRCDPISGHTALYWYRQSLGQGLEFLIYFQGNSAPDKSGLPSDRFSAERTGGSVSTLTIQRTQQEDSAVYLCASSPAGSEAFFGQGTRLTVV.

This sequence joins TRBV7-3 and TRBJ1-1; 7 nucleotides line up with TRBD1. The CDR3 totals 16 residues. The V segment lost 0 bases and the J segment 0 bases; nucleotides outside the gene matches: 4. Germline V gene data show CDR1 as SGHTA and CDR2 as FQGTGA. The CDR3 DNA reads TGTGCCAGCAGCTTAACGACAGGGAGGATGAACACTGAAGCTTTCTTT. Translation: CASSLTTGRMNTEAFF.

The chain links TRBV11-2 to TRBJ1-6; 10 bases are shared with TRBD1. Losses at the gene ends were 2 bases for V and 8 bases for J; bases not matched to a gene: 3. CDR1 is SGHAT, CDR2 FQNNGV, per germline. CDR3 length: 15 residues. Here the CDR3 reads CASSLLGQGDSPLHF. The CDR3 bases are TGTGCCAGCAGCTTACTCGGACAGGGGGATTCACCCCTCCACTTT.

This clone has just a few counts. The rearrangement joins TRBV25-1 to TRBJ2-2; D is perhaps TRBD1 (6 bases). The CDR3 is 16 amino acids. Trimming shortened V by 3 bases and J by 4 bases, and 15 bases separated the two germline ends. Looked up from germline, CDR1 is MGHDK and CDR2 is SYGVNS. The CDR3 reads CASSDTGIVSTGELFF. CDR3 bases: TGTGCCAGCAGTGATACAGGGATAGTGAGCACCGGGGAGCTGTTTTTT.

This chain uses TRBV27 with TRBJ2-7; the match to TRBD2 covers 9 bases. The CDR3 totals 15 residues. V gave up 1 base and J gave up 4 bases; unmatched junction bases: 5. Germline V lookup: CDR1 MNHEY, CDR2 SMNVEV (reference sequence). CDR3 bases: TGTGCCAGCAGTTTATACGGCGGGAGGGTGTACGAGCAGTACTTC. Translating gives CASSLYGGRVYEQYF.

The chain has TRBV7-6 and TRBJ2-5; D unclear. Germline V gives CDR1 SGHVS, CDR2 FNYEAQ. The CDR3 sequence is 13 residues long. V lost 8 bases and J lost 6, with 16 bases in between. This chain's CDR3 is CASGIPTLQTQYF. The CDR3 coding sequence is TGTGCCAGCGGGATCCCCACCCTCCAGACCCAGTACTTC.